One sample yielded the 32 T cell receptor beta chains listed below, sequenced in a study of cytomegalovirus exposure and HLA in healthy donors. The PCR made use of 60 Vbeta and 13 Jbeta primers. Clones were read by immunoSEQ multiplex PCR, and TCRdb kept only the in-frame ones, dropping some. This sample yields fewer than 90,000 clones, of which about 76% are seen a single time; about 15% belongs to the top ten. Sequenced: PBMCs. The origin of the receptors is a woman in her forties in good health and CMV-seropositive.

This clone was observed a handful of times. This chain connects TRBV4-2 to TRBJ1-3; 7 bases fit TRBD1. Germline V gene lookup returns CDR1 LGHNA and CDR2 YNFKEQ. Germline trimming cut 1 base from V and 2 bases from J; bases unmatched to any gene: 5. CDR3 length: 16 amino acids. The CDR3 is CASSQGSQGPGNTIYF. The CDR3 DNA reads as TGTGCCAGCAGCCAAGGCTCACAGGGGCCTGGAAACACCATATATTTT.

The rearrangement uses TRBV6-1 and TRBJ2-5; 10 bases align to TRBD2. The trim removed 5 bases at V and 4 bases at J, leaving 4 bases unmatched. There are 14 residues in the CDR3. Germline-derived CDR1 and CDR2 are MNHNS and SASEGT. CDR3: CASSLSSGGETQYF. The CDR3 DNA follows: TGTGCCAGCAGTTTGTCTAGCGGGGGAGAGACCCAGTACTTC.

This clone was counted between two and nine times. The chain joins TRBV12-2 to TRBJ2-5; the table calls TRBD1, which could not be checked here. TRBV12-2 is a pseudogene. This CDR3 has 14 residues. In DNA form, the CDR3 reads TGTGCAAGTCGCTTGGGGCAGAACCAAGAGACCCAGTACTTC. Its protein product is CASRLGQNQETQYF.

This chain connects TRBV7-2 to TRBJ2-1; D might be TRBD1 (6 bases). The CDR3 is 15 amino acids. From germline, CDR1 is SGHTA and CDR2 FQGNSA. V lost 4 bases to trimming and J lost 2 bases, with 12 bases between them. CDR3 amino acids: CASSSDRNAYNEQFF. The CDR3, as DNA: TGTGCCAGCAGCTCCGACAGGAACGCCTACAATGAGCAGTTCTTC.

The rearrangement joins TRBV6-1 to TRBJ2-1, with D perhaps matching TRBD2 (7 bases). CDR1 MNHNS and CDR2 SASEGT come from the germline V gene. V lost 7 bases and J 15 bases, leaving 25 bases between the germline ends. The CDR3 has 14 residues. CDR3 nucleotides: TGTGCCAGCAACGAAGGGGGACTAACCCCCTCGGGGTTCTTC. It is translated as CASNEGGLTPSGFF.

The chain combines TRBV30 with TRBJ1-1, with TRBD1 matching 8 bases. V lost 2 bases and J lost 7; bases outside the gene matches: 3. Germline CDR1 is GTSNPN and CDR2 is SVGIG (reference sequence). This CDR3 region has 12 residues. CDR3 coding DNA: TGTGCCTGGAGTTGGGGGACAGGTGAAGCTTTCTTT. Its translation: CAWSWGTGEAFF.

This chain connects TRBV5-4 to TRBJ2-1; D is ambiguous. The germline V and J ends were trimmed by 4 bases and 5 bases, with 13 bases remaining between them. In germline, CDR1 is SGHNT, CDR2 YYREEE (reference sequence). The CDR3 is 14 amino acids. CDR3 nucleotide sequence: TGTGCCAGCAGCCTGCGGAGTAGCCACAATGAGCAGTTCTTC. Residues: CASSLRSSHNEQFF.

The chain links TRBV6-5 to TRBJ2-3; 11 bases map to TRBD2. The CDR3 has 15 amino acids. The germline V gene has CDR1 MNHEY and CDR2 SVGAGI. Trimming removed 4 bases from V and 0 bases from J; junction bases left unmatched: 0. The CDR3 nucleotides read TGTGCCAGCAGTTGGACTAGCGGGAGCACAGATACGCAGTATTTT. Protein: CASSWTSGSTDTQYF.

The chain joins TRBV15 to TRBJ2-7; TRBD2 is a possible D gene (6 bases). Trimming cost V 1 base and J 7 bases, with 17 bases left between them. This CDR3 is built from 15 residues. Germline CDR1 is LNHNV and CDR2 is YYDKDF (reference sequence). The CDR3: CATSRGSGRPREQYF. The CDR3 DNA is TGTGCCACCAGCAGAGGTTCAGGGAGGCCAAGGGAGCAGTACTTC.

The chain is built from TRBV11-2 and TRBJ2-1; 7 nucleotides agree with TRBD2. The J segment lost 0 bases and the V segment lost 2 bases, leaving 10 bases of the junction unmatched. CDR1 and CDR2 from the germline V gene are SGHAT and FQNNGV. There are 18 residues in the CDR3. The CDR3 sequence: CASSLSFPGGGSYNEQFF. The CDR3 nucleotides are TGTGCCAGCAGCTTATCTTTCCCGGGGGGAGGCTCCTACAATGAGCAGTTCTTC.

The chain uses TRBV19 and TRBJ2-5, with a tentative D call TRBD2 (6 bases). Germline V gene lookup returns CDR1 LNHDA and CDR2 SQIVND (reference sequence). The CDR3 has 15 residues. The V and J ends lost 3 bases and 4 bases respectively, with 15 bases between them. The CDR3, as DNA: TGTGCCAGTAGTATTTATGGGGGGAGCGGAGAGACCCAGTACTTC. Its translation: CASSIYGGSGETQYF.

The J gene is TRBJ2-2, the V gene TRBV6-6, with TRBD2 matching 7 bases. This CDR3 contains 15 residues. Trimming at V came to 4 bases and at J to 3 bases, leaving 5 bases not matched to a gene. Germline V CDR1 and CDR2: MNHNY, SVGAGI (reference sequence). CDR3 coding DNA: TGTGCCAGCAGTTCTGCGGGAGTTCACACCGGGGAGCTGTTTTTT. Encoded protein: CASSSAGVHTGELFF.

This clone appeared a few times. The CDR3 here is CASSERSKPTDTQYF. The CDR3 bases are TGTGCCAGCAGTGAGCGGTCGAAGCCCACAGATACGCAGTATTTT. The V call is TRBV2, the J call TRBJ2-3; D ambiguous. Trimming shortened V by 3 bases and J by 2 bases, and 12 bases separated the two germline ends. The length of the CDR3 is 15 residues. Germline values: CDR1 SNHLY, CDR2 FYNNEI.

The V gene is TRBV5-4, the J gene TRBJ1-4, with 9 bases fitting TRBD1. Germline CDR1 is SGHNT and CDR2 is YYREEE (reference sequence). Losses at the gene ends were 4 bases for V and 6 bases for J; bases not matched to a gene: 10. The CDR3 consists of 16 residues. CDR3 DNA: TGTGCCAGCAGCCCCGGGGGACAGGGTGGGCATGAAAAACTGTTTTTT. It yields the protein CASSPGGQGGHEKLFF.

The chain couples TRBV7-2 to TRBJ2-3; TRBD2 agrees at 8 bases. Germline values: CDR1 SGHTA, CDR2 FQGNSA. This CDR3 spans 15 amino acids. Germline trimming cut 2 bases from V and 3 bases from J; bases unmatched to any gene: 4. CDR3 sequence (DNA): TGTGCCAGCAGCTTATTTAGCGGGACTACAGATACGCAGTATTTT. It codes for CASSLFSGTTDTQYF.

The chain uses TRBV28 and TRBJ1-2, with D uncertain. From germline, CDR1 is MDHEN and CDR2 SYDVKM. This CDR3 contains 11 residues. V lost 6 bases and J 6 bases, leaving 8 bases between the germline ends. The CDR3 coding sequence is TGTGCCAGCAGCTCCCTTCATGGCTACACCTTC. Its translation is CASSSLHGYTF.

This clone was counted only a few times. The chain is built from TRBV2 and TRBJ1-5; perhaps TRBD1 as D (5 bases). The germline gives CDR1 SNHLY, CDR2 FYNNEI. The CDR3 runs to 14 residues. Trimming stripped 2 bases from V and 9 bases from J, with 14 bases between. DNA of the CDR3: TGTGCCAGCAGTGAATGGGAGGGGAGCCGGCCCCAGCATTTT. As protein: CASSEWEGSRPQHF.

This chain uses TRBV10-1 with TRBJ1-2; 8 bases agree with TRBD1. Germline assignment: CDR1 WNHNN and CDR2 SYGVQD (reference sequence). The junction had 6 bases not matched to a gene; V was cut back by 7 bases and J by 5 bases. CDR3 length: 13 residues. The CDR3 sequence: CASIRQGKYGYTF. As DNA, the CDR3 is TGCGCCAGCATTCGACAGGGGAAATATGGCTACACCTTC.

The V call is TRBV28, the J call TRBJ2-2, with 11 nucleotides matching TRBD2. V lost 6 bases and J lost 1; bases outside the gene matches: 7. This CDR3 is built from 17 residues. The germline V gene encodes CDR1 MDHEN and CDR2 SYDVKM. The CDR3 DNA is TGTGCCAGCAGCCCCCTCGGACTAGCGGGGAACACCGGGGAGCTGTTTTTT. This sequence encodes CASSPLGLAGNTGELFF.

The rearrangement uses TRBV4-3 and TRBJ2-7; D may be TRBD2 (5 bases). Looked up from germline, CDR1 is LGHNA and CDR2 is YSLEER. The CDR3 has 15 residues. The V gene lost 0 bases and the J gene lost 2 bases, with 11 bases spanning the gap. The CDR3 DNA is TGCGCCAGCAGCCAAGATTCCAGCGGCGCCTACGAGCAGTACTTC. Translated: CASSQDSSGAYEQYF.

The chain employs TRBV9 and TRBJ2-2; TRBD2 aligns across 7 bases. CDR1 is SGDLS and CDR2 is YYNGEE in the germline V gene. The CDR3 loop spans 14 amino acids. Trimming cost V 5 bases and J 9 bases; bases outside gene matches: 10. CDR3 loop: CASSEERGFRELFF. The CDR3 DNA reads TGTGCCAGCAGTGAGGAGCGGGGTTTTAGGGAGCTGTTTTTT.

A few counts support this clone. This specimen includes other DNA sequences encoding the same CDR3. The rearrangement links TRBV5-1 to TRBJ1-4; D is unclear. In germline, CDR1 is SGHRS, CDR2 YFSETQ. This CDR3 has 15 amino acids. Trimming stripped 1 base from V and 2 bases from J, with 9 bases between. The CDR3, as DNA: TGCGCCAGCAGCTTGACCGGTGCGACTAATGAAAAACTGTTTTTT. Translated, it gives CASSLTGATNEKLFF.

The chain carries TRBV30 and TRBJ2-6, with D unresolved. Trimming pared 4 bases from V and 2 bases from J, leaving 6 bases between. Germline lookup yields CDR1 GTSNPN and CDR2 SVGIG (reference sequence). The CDR3 runs to 13 residues. The CDR3 DNA is TGTGCCTGGAAACTCGCTGGGGCCAACGTCCTGACTTTC. It encodes CAWKLAGANVLTF. Based on the CDR3 plus reference TRBV30 and TRBJ2-6, the full variable domain is SQTIHQWPATLVQPVGSPLSLECTVEGTSNPNLYWYRQAAGRGLQLLFYSVGIGQISSEVPQNLSASRPQDRQFILSSKKLLLSDSGFYLCAWKLAGANVLTFGAGSRLTVL.

The CDR3 spells CASIAPGGSSAYEQYF. As DNA, the CDR3 is TGTGCCAGCATCGCGCCGGGAGGGAGTTCCGCCTACGAGCAGTACTTC. The chain recombines TRBV7-9 with TRBJ2-7, with 8 positions matching TRBD2. The germline V gene has CDR1 SEHNR and CDR2 FQNEAQ (reference sequence). The CDR3 contains 16 residues. Germline trimming cut 7 bases from V and 2 bases from J; bases unmatched to any gene: 13.

The chain couples TRBV29-1 to TRBJ2-1; TRBD2 aligns across 7 bases. The CDR3 length is 14 residues. J lost 6 bases, V lost 7 bases, and 12 bases had no gene match. Germline V gene data show CDR1 as SQVTM and CDR2 as ANQGSEA. For the CDR3, the DNA is TGCAGCGCATATAGCGGGCCCACCCCCAATGAGCAGTTCTTC. Translated: CSAYSGPTPNEQFF.

This chain joins TRBV7-3 and TRBJ2-2; D remains ambiguous. Germline lookup yields CDR1 SGHTA and CDR2 FQGTGA. Trimming removed 4 bases from V and 6 bases from J, with 12 bases in between. The CDR3 runs to 14 residues. CDR3 loop: CASSSGLPAGELFF. The DNA of the CDR3 is TGTGCCAGCAGCTCCGGTTTACCCGCCGGGGAGCTGTTTTTT.

The chain is built from TRBV15 and TRBJ1-1; 7 bases align to TRBD1. CDR3 length equals 16 residues. CDR1 LNHNV and CDR2 YYDKDF come from the germline V gene (reference sequence). After removal of 5 bases from V and 4 bases from J, the junction contained 13 bases not matched to a gene. CDR3 in DNA: TGTGCCACCAGCGCGACCCAATCGACAGGGCGCACTGAAGCTTTCTTT. This codes for CATSATQSTGRTEAFF.

The chain couples TRBV1 to TRBJ1-2; the table's D call, TRBD1, was not checked against the DNA. TRBV1 is marked as a pseudogene. There are 15 residues in the CDR3. The CDR3 spells CTSSQGDRGNYGYTF. The CDR3 region has the DNA TGCACCAGCAGCCAAGGAGACAGGGGTAACTATGGCTACACCTTC.

The V gene is TRBV7-9, the J gene TRBJ2-1, with 8 bases lining up with TRBD2. V dropped 6 bases and J dropped 7; count of bases not matched to a gene: 8. The germline V gene has CDR1 SEHNR and CDR2 FQNEAQ (reference sequence). The CDR3 has 14 amino acids. The CDR3 nucleotides read TGTGCCAGCAGTTACGGGGGGGCCGGGAATGAGCAGTTCTTC. This sequence encodes CASSYGGAGNEQFF.

The chain recombines TRBV7-9 with TRBJ2-5, with a possible D match to TRBD2 (6 bases). The CDR3 runs 16 residues. Trimming left V 5 bases short and J 0 bases short, with 16 bases between. The germline gives CDR1 SEHNR, CDR2 FQNEAQ (reference sequence). CDR3 nucleotides: TGTGCCAGCAGCCTGTTACTAGCAGCGTACCAAGAGACCCAGTACTTC. Translation gives CASSLLLAAYQETQYF.

This clone has a single count. CDR3 DNA: TGTGCCAGCCCGGTGGACAGGTCCTCTTTTGCTTTCTTT. Translating gives CASPVDRSSFAFF. V gene TRBV6-1 combines with J gene TRBJ1-1; TRBD1 matches 7 bases. The CDR3 spans 13 residues. With V trimmed by 8 bases and J by 11 bases, 14 bases remained unmatched. Germline lookup yields CDR1 MNHNS and CDR2 SASEGT.

J is TRBJ2-1 and V is TRBV7-3; 12 positions agree with TRBD2. The CDR3 has 16 amino acids. V lost 6 bases and J lost 10; bases outside the gene matches: 13. Germline V gene data show CDR1 as SGHTA and CDR2 as FQGTGA. CDR3: CASSPMGLAGGGEQFF. The CDR3 DNA reads as TGTGCCAGCAGTCCCATGGGACTAGCGGGCGGGGGGGAGCAGTTCTTC.